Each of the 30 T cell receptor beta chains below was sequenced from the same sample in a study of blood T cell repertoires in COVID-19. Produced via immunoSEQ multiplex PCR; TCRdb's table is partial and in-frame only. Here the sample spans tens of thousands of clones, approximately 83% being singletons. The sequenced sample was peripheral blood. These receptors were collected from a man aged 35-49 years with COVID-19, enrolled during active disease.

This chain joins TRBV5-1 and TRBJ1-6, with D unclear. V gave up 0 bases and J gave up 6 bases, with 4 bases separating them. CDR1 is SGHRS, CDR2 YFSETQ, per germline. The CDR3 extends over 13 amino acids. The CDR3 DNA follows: TGCGCCAGCAGCTTGGACAGTAATTCACCCCTCCACTTT. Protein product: CASSLDSNSPLHF.

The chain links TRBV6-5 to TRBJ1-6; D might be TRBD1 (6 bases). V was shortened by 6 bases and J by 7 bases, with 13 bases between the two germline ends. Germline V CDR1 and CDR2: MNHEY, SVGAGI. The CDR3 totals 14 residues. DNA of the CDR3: TGTGCCAGCAGCCGGACAGTGAAGAATTCACCCCTCCACTTT. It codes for CASSRTVKNSPLHF.

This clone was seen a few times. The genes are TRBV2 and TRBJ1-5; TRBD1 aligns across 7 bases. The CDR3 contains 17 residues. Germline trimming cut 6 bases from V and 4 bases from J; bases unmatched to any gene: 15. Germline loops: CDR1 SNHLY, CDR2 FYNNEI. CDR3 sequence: CASRAASGTAVNQPQHF. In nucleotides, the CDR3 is TGTGCCAGCAGGGCTGCGTCCGGGACAGCCGTGAATCAGCCCCAGCATTTT.

The CDR3 region has the DNA TGTGCCTGTACCCGGGGGTTCGATAATTCACCCCTCCACTTT. As protein: CACTRGFDNSPLHF. The chain is built from TRBV30 and TRBJ1-6; D perhaps matches TRBD1 (5 bases). The CDR3 consists of 14 residues. V lost 6 bases to trimming and J lost 5 bases, with 14 bases between them. From germline, CDR1 is GTSNPN and CDR2 SVGIG (reference sequence).

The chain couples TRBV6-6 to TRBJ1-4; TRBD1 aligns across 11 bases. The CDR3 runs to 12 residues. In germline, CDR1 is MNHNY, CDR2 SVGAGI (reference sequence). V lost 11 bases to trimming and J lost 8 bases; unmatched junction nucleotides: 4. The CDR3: CASGTGGEKLFF. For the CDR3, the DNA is TGTGCCTCCGGGACAGGGGGGGAAAAACTGTTTTTT.

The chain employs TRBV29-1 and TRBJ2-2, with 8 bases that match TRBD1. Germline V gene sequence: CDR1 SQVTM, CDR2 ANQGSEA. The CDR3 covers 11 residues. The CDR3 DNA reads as TGCAGTATACAGGGGGCCGGGGAGCTGTTTTTT. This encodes CSIQGAGELFF.

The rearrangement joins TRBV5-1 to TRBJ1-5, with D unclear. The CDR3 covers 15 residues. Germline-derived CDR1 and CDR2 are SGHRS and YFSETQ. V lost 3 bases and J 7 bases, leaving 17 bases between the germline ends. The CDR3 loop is CASSSGEGRGQPQHF. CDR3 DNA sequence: TGCGCCAGCAGCTCAGGAGAGGGTAGAGGGCAGCCCCAGCATTTT.

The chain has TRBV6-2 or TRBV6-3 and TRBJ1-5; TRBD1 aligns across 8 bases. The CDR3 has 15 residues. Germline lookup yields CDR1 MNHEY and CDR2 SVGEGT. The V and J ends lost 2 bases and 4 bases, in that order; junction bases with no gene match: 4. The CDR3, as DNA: TGTGCCAGCAGTTACCACGGGACAGGTAATCAGCCCCAGCATTTT. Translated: CASSYHGTGNQPQHF.

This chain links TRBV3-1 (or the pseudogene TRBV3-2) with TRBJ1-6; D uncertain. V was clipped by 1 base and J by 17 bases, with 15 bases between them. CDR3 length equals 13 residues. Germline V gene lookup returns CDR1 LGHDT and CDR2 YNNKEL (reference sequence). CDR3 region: CASSQVGEGVVHF. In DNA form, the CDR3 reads TGTGCCAGCAGCCAAGTGGGCGAAGGTGTGGTCCACTTT.

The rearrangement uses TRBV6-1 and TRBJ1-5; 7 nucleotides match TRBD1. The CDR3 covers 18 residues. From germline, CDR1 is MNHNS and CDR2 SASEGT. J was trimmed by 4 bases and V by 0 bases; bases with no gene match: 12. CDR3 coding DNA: TGTGCCAGCAGTGAAGCAGACCAACGGACAGGCCAAAATCAGCCCCAGCATTTT. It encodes CASSEADQRTGQNQPQHF.

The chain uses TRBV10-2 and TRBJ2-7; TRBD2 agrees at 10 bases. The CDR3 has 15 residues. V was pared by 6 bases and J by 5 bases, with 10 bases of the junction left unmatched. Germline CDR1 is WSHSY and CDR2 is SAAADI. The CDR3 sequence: CASSAQGTSVDEQYF. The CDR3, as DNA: TGCGCCAGCAGCGCTCAGGGGACTAGCGTCGACGAGCAGTACTTC.

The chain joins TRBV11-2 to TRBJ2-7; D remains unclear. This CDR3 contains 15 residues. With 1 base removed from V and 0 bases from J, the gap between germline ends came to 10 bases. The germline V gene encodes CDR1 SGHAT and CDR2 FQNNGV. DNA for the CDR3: TGTGCCAGCAGCTTAGGAGAGGAATACTCCTACGAGCAGTACTTC. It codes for CASSLGEEYSYEQYF.

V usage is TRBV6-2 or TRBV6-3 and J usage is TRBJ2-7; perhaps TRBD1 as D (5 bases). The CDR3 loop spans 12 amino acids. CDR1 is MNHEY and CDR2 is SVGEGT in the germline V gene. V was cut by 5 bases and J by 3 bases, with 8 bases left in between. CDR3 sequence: CASSGQGYEQYF. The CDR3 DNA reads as TGTGCCAGCAGTGGACAAGGCTACGAGCAGTACTTC.

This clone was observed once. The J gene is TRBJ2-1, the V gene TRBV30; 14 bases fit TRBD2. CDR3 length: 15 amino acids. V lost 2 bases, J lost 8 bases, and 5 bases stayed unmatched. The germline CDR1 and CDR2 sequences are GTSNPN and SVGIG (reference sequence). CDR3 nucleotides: TGTGCCTGGAGTCCAGGACTAGCGGGGGGAGATGAGCAGTTCTTC. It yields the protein CAWSPGLAGGDEQFF.

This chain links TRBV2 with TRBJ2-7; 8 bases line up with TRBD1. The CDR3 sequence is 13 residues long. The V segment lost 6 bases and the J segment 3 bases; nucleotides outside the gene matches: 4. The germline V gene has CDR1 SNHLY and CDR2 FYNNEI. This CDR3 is CASSIGQGYEQYF. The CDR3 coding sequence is TGTGCCAGCAGCATAGGACAGGGCTACGAGCAGTACTTC. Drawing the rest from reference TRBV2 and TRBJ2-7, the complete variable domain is EPEVTQTPSHQVTQMGQEVILRCVPISNHLYFYWYRQILGQKVEFLVSFYNNEISEKSEIFDDQFSVERPDGSNFTLKIRSTKLEDSAMYFCASSIGQGYEQYFGPGTRLTVT.

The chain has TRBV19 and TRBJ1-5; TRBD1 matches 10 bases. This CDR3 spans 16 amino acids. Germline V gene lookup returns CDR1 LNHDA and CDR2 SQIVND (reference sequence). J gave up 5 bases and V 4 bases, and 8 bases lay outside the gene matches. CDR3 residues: CASSTIDRGQDQPQHF. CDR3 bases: TGTGCCAGTAGTACAATTGACAGGGGGCAAGATCAGCCCCAGCATTTT.

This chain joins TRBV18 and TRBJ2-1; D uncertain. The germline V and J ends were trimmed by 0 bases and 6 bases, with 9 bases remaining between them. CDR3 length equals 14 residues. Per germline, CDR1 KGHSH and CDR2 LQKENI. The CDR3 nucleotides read TGTGCCAGCTCACCACCGGCCCGGGTCAATGAGCAGTTCTTC. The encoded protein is CASSPPARVNEQFF.

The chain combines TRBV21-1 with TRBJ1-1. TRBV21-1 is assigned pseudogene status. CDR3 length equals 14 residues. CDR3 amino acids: CASSTTSMNTEAFF. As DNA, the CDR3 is TGTGCCAGCAGCACCACTTCCATGAACACTGAAGCTTTCTTT.

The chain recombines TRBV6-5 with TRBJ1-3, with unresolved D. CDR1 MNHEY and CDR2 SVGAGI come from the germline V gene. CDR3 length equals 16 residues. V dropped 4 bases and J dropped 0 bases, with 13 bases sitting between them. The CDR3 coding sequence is TGTGCCAGCAGTTCCTTAACAGCTAACTCTGGAAACACCATATATTTT. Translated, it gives CASSSLTANSGNTIYF.

CDR3 coding DNA: TGTGCCAGCAGCCCCAGGGGCATGAACACTGAAGCTTTCTTT. Its protein product is CASSPRGMNTEAFF. This chain joins TRBV2 and TRBJ1-1, with D possibly TRBD1 on 6 matching bases. Germline V gene sequence: CDR1 SNHLY, CDR2 FYNNEI. The CDR3 extends over 14 amino acids. Trimming shortened V by 6 bases and J by 0 bases, and 11 bases separated the two germline ends.

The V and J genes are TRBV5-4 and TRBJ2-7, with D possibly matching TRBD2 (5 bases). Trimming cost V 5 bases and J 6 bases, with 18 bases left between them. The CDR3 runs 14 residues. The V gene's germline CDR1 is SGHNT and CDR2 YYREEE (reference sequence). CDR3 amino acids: CASSTRGFPPEQYF. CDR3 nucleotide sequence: TGTGCCAGCAGTACACGCGGGTTTCCCCCCGAGCAGTACTTC.

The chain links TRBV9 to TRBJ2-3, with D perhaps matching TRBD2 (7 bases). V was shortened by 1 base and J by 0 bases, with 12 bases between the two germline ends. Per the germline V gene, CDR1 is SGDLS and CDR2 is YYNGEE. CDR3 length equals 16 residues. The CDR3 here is CASSVMAGASTDTQYF. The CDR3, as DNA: TGTGCCAGCAGCGTAATGGCGGGGGCTAGCACAGATACGCAGTATTTT.

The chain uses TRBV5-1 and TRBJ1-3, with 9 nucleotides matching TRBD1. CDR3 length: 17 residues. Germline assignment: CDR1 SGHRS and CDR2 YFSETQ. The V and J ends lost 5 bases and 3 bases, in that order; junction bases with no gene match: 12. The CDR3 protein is CASSLTLDRGYGNTIYF. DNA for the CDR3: TGCGCCAGCAGTCTTACCCTAGACAGGGGGTATGGAAACACCATATATTTT.

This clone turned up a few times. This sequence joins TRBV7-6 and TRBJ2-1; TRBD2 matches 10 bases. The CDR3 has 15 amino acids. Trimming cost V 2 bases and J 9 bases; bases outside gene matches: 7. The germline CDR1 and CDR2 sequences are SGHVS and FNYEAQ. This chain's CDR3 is CASSLSGGAVREQFF. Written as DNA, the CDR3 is TGTGCCAGCAGCTTAAGCGGGGGGGCAGTCCGTGAGCAGTTCTTC.

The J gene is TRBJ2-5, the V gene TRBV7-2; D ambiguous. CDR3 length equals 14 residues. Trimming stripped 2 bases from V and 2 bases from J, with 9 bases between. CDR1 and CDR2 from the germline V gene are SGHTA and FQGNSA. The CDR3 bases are TGTGCCAGCAGCTTATCGTGGCTGCAAGAGACCCAGTACTTC. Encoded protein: CASSLSWLQETQYF.

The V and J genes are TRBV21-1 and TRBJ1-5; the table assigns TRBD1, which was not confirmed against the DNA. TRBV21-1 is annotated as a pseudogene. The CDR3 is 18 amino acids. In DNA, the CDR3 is TGTGCCAGCAGCAAAAACGCCCGGGACAGGGTAGAGGATCAGCCCCAGCATTTT. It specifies CASSKNARDRVEDQPQHF.

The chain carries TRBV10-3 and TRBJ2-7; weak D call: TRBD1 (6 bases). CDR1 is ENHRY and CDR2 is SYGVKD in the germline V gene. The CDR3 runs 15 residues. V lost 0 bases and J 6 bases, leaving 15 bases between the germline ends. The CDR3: CAISESQGHPAEQYF. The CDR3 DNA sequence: TGTGCCATCAGTGAGTCCCAGGGGCATCCCGCCGAGCAGTACTTC.

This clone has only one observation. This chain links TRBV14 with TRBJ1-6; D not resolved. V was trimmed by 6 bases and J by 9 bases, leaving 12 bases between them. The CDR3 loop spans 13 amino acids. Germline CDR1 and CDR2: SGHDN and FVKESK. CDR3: CASRAREGSPLHF. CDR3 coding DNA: TGTGCCAGCAGAGCTAGGGAGGGTTCACCCCTCCACTTT.

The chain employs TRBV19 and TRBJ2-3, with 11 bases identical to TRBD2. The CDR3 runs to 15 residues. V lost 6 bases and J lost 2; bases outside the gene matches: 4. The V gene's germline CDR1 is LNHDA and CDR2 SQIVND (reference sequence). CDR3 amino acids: CASSNSGGDTDTQYF. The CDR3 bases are TGTGCCAGTAGCAATAGCGGGGGGGACACAGATACGCAGTATTTT.

As DNA, the CDR3 is TGTGCCAGCAGACTCACAGGGGTCGGGGTCGGGGAGCTGTTTTTT. It encodes CASRLTGVGVGELFF. This rearrangement joins TRBV2 to TRBJ2-2, with TRBD1 matching 7 bases. CDR1 and CDR2 from the germline V gene are SNHLY and FYNNEI. There are 15 residues in the CDR3. Trimming cost V 6 bases and J 7 bases; bases outside gene matches: 11.